This TCR beta chain was identified during a study of shared clonotypes between healthy human individuals (dated by TCRdb to 2018 to 2021). Regarding the research as a whole: The cohort included three men and a couple of women between 18 and 49 years of age. For each donor, CD4 naive and CD4 memory were each given three plates, CD8 naive was given two plates, and CD8 memory was given one plate. To estimate repertoire size and how much clonotypes are shared between individuals, the study performed deep sequencing of blood TCR repertoires from roughly five healthy adults. To increase sequencing depth and limit assay-specific biases, different laboratories used diverse techniques to prepare libraries and sequence TCR repertoires. Each donor's leukapheresis produced roughly between about 0.85 and 10 billion PBMCs. Overall results and qualifications from the work: Based on pairwise subsampling, the degree of clonotype sharing among donors was expected to be affected by sequencing depth. Sharing across several donors was observed for about 5% of naive CD4, 3.5% of naive CD8, 2% to 2.5% of memory CD4, and roughly 0.43% of memory CD8 clonotypes. Naive subsets generally had larger estimated clonotype richness than memory subsets. Compared with non-shared clonotypes, clonotypes shared by all four sorted-subset donors had higher generation probabilities. Because the study included a small number of donors, the genetic and exposure-history diversity represented was limited. Rarefaction of sorted-subset datasets indicated incomplete sequencing despite the large sequencing depth. Sampling was limited to blood, and TCR repertoires in tissue likely differ from TCR repertoires in blood.

Using the deep immunoSEQ assay, TCR CDR3 regions were amplified from genomic DNA by multiplex PCR. Extracted genomic DNA from each cell subset was spread evenly across all wells of several immunoSEQ 96-well plates, with each plate serving as a replicate. Each replicate PCR for sorted subsets received around 200 ng genomic DNA, equal to about 30,000 T cell genomes. Purified libraries were measured with a Qubit 3.0 fluorometer, size-checked on a Bioanalyzer 2100, and measured again with the KAPA Library Quantification kit. A separate single-read 150-cycle Illumina NextSeq 550 flow cell was used to sequence each immunoSEQ 96-well plate. The original pipeline was this. Because the immunoSEQ output included only junctional sequences and no quality scores, the filtering could not be the same as the filtering used for full-length reads. To assign V/J genes and CDR3, sequences were annotated against IMGT germline references using PyIR, a Python wrapper for IgBLAST v1.9. Any read was removed if the V/J assignment was weak (E-value above 1e-6), the CDR3 was missing, or the read contained stop codons, out-of-frame junctions, or ambiguous translated residues. V3J clonotypes were defined by identical inferred V gene, J gene, and CDR3 amino acid sequence. Percentage overlap between repertoires was computed as shared unique clonotypes divided by the size of the smaller repertoire. Repertoire richness was assessed with RTK rarefaction, the Chao1 estimator, and Recon v2.1 estimates of unobserved clonotypes. Generation probabilities were computed with OLGA for all TCRbeta clonotypes obtained by the gDNA method from a handful of donors. The table was pulled from immuneACCESS by TCRdb, which kept in-frame rearrangements only. Such tables lose some clones; where checked, under half of the loss comes from unresolved V genes, and the rest has no known cause. Clonal size and the V and J genes are those of that table, whereas D and trimming came from the DNA. The sample table holds about 1 million clones, of which 65% to 80% were seen once. Roughly 1.4% of the sample rests with the top ten.

Donors were healthy HIV-negative adults with no recently reported acute infections or vaccinations. Only Caucasian adults living in Nashville, Tennessee, USA were represented among the donors. CD4+ T cells were enriched by magnetic negative selection; naive cells were then positively selected on CD45RA, and the negative fraction formed the memory subset. Blood was obtained by leukapheresis, after which PBMCs were separated by Ficoll-Histopaque density gradient centrifugation and cryopreserved in liquid nitrogen vapor phase. Analytical flow cytometry was used to check the purity and quantity of every magnetically sorted T cell population. Genomic DNA was isolated from each sorted fraction and quantified by UV absorbance on a Nanodrop 2000c. V is cut by 0 bases and J by 2 bases, and the space between the germline ends is 5 bases. The CDR3 holds 13 amino acids from the cysteine to the phenylalanine. Just the 39-base CDR3 DNA is kept, in frame starting at base 1. From a lookup of the germline V gene, CDR1 and CDR2 are SGHRS and YFSETQ.

As concerns this clone: The antigen it binds to is not known. Per-base qualities were not stored, and no clone one base away is much larger. Other nucleotide sequences in the sample specify the same CDR3.

The source of this sequence is a man aged 18 to 29 in good health. This sequence uses TRBV5-1 and TRBJ1-2; the D gene cannot be named for sure. What was sequenced was memory CD4+ T cells sorted from blood. Explained via the paper, the cell subset or site label denotes: CD45RA-negative fraction. The DNA reads TGCGCCAGCAGCTTGGCTGAGAACTATGGCTACACCTTC. Its protein reads: CASSLAENYGYTF.